This TCR beta chain comes out of a study of blood T cells in healthy people across ages. Trimming stripped 5 bases from V and 5 bases from J, with 16 bases between. Per germline, CDR1 SGHAT and CDR2 FQNNGV. This CDR3 spans 15 amino acids. A J-beta primer mix and a sample-barcoded 5' primer were used in a second PCR of roughly 6 to 11 cycles. TCRdb redid the calling of the 5' RACE reads with MiXCR, one entry per CDR3 protein. The data contain hundreds of thousands of distinct CDR3 sequences, less than 25% of them seen just once; the ten biggest clones take up roughly 9%. PBMCs, at least 6 million per sample, were isolated. With each sample, at least 5 micrograms of total RNA were extracted. These data also formed part of another study, on T cells of mothers and their children. Turning to that study: There were over 8 million TCR beta CDR3 reads from each mother and around 2.9 million from each child. Slightly higher, non-significant overlap characterized related mother-child pairs relative to unrelated pairs.

This receptor was identified in a boy aged 5-17 years in good health. The chain joins TRBV11-2 to TRBJ2-1; D is possibly TRBD2 (6 bases). Sequencing was done on a sample of blood. In DNA, the CDR3 is TGTGCCAGCAGCCCCGGATGGGTAGCGGACAATGAGCAGTTCTTC. This gives the protein CASSPGWVADNEQFF.